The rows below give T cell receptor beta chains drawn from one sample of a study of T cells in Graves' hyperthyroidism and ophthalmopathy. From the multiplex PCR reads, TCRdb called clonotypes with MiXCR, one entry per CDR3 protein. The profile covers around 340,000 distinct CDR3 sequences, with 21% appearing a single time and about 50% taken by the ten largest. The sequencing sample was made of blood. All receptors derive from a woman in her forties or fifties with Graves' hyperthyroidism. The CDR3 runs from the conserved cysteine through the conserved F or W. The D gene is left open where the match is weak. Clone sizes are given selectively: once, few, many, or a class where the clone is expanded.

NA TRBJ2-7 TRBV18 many CASSPLGGTFYEQYF TGTGCCAGCTCACCATTAGGCGGTACCTTCTACGAGCAGTACTTC
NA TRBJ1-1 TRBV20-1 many CSATKQGVNTEAFF TGCAGTGCAACAAAACAGGGTGTAAACACTGAAGCTTTCTTT
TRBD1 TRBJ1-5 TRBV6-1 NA CASRVGQGNNQPQHF TGTGCCAGCAGAGTGGGACAGGGAAACAATCAGCCCCAGCATTTT
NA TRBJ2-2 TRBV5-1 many CASSLEGYGELFF TGCGCCAGCAGCTTGGAGGGGTACGGGGAGCTGTTTTTT
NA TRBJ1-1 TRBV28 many CASSLSREEMNTEAFF TGTGCCAGCAGCCTTTCGAGGGAAGAGATGAACACTGAAGCTTTCTTT
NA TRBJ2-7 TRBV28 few CASDASSSYEQYF TGTGCCAGCGACGCCAGCAGCTCCTACGAGCAGTACTTC
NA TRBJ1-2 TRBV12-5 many CASGLEVGGYTF TGTGCTAGTGGTTTGGAAGTAGGAGGCTACACCTTC
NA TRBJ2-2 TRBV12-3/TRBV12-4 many CASSLLALATGELFF TGTGCCAGCAGTTTATTGGCGCTAGCCACCGGGGAGCTGTTTTTT
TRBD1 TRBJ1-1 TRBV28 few CASSPRGQGNTEAFF TGTGCCAGCAGTCCAAGAGGACAGGGGAACACTGAAGCTTTCTTT
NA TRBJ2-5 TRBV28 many CASSLNAGRETQYF TGTGCCAGCAGTCTAAATGCGGGGCGAGAGACCCAGTACTTC
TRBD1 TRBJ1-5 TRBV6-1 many CASNQGAWGNQPQHF TGTGCCAGCAACCAGGGGGCGTGGGGCAATCAGCCCCAGCATTTT
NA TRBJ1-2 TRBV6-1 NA CATGPNYGYTF TGTGCCACGGGTCCTAACTATGGCTACACCTTC
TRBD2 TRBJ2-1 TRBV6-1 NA CASRGLAENNEEFF TGTGCCAGCAGGGGACTAGCGGAAAACAATGAGGAGTTCTTC
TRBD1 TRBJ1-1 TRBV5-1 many CASSFGTGAMNTEAFF TGCGCCAGCAGCTTCGGGACAGGGGCCATGAACACTGAAGCTTTCTTT
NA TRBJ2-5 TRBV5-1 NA CASSSQGIPQETQYF TGCGCCAGCAGCTCGCAGGGAATCCCTCAAGAGACCCAGTACTTC